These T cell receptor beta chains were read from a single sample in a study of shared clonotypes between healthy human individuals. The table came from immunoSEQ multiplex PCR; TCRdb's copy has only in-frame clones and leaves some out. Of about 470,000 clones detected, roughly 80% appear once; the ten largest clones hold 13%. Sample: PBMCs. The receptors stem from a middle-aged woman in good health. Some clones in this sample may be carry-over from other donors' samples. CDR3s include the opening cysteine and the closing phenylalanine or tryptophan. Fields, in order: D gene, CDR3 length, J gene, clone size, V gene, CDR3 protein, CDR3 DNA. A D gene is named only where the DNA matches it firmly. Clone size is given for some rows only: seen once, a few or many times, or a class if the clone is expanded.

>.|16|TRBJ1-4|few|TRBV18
CASSPLGLSSGEKLFF
TGTGCCAGCTCACCTTTGGGGCTCTCATCGGGGGAAAAACTGTTTTTT
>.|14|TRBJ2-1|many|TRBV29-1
CSVPTLSSYNEQFF
TGCAGCGTCCCGACACTTTCCTCCTACAATGAGCAGTTCTTC
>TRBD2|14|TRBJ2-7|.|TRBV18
CASSMTSGTYEQYF
TGTGCCAGCTCAATGACTAGCGGGACCTACGAGCAGTACTTC
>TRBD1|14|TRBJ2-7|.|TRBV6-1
CASRGDSSTYEQYF
TGTGCCAGCAGGGGGGACAGCTCAACCTACGAGCAGTACTTC
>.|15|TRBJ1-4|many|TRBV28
CASTSSRATNEKLFF
TGTGCCAGCACCTCGTCCAGGGCAACTAATGAAAAACTGTTTTTT
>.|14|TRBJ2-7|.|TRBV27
CASSPPGGGPEQYF
TGTGCCAGCAGCCCCCCGGGAGGGGGCCCCGAGCAGTACTTC
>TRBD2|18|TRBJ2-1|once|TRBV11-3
CASSLGSGGRDPYNEQFF
TGTGCCAGCAGCTTAGGGTCCGGCGGGAGGGACCCCTACAATGAGCAGTTCTTC
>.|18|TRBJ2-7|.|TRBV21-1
CASRKSPPSRARIHEQYF
TGTGCCAGCAGGAAAAGTCCCCCTTCCCGGGCTCGTATTCACGAGCAGTACTTC
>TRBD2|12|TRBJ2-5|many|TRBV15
CATSRDGTSQYF
TGTGCCACCAGCAGAGATGGGACTAGTCAGTACTTC
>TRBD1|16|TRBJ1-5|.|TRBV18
CASSPLGQGANQPQHF
TGTGCCAGCTCACCACTGGGACAGGGGGCGAATCAGCCCCAGCATTTT
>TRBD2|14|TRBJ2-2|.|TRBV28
CASYTSGSAGELFF
TGTGCCAGTTACACTAGCGGGAGTGCCGGGGAGCTGTTTTTT
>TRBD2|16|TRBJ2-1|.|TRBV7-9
CASSRGTSGLVNEQFF
TGTGCCAGCAGCCGCGGGACTAGCGGGCTTGTGAATGAGCAGTTCTTC
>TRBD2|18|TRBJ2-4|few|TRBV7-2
CASSPAPGLAGARDIQYF
TGTGCCAGCAGCCCGGCACCCGGGCTAGCGGGAGCACGGGACATTCAGTACTTC
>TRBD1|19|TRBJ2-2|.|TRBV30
CAWSVFLPNYRGNTGELFF
TGTGCCTGGAGTGTTTTTCTTCCAAATTACAGGGGGAACACCGGGGAGCTGTTTTTT
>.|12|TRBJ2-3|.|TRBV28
CAAVSFTDTQYF
TGTGCTGCGGTTTCCTTCACAGATACGCAGTATTTT
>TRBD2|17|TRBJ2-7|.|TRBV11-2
CASSLELAGGLSYEQYF
TGTGCCAGCAGCTTAGAGCTAGCGGGAGGCCTCTCCTACGAGCAGTACTTC
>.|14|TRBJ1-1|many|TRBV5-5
CASSLVGQTTEAFF
TGTGCCAGCAGCTTGGTAGGACAGACCACTGAAGCTTTCTTT
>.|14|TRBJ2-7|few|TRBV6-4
CASSDSVDSGEQYF
TGTGCCAGCAGTGACTCGGTGGACTCCGGCGAGCAGTACTTC
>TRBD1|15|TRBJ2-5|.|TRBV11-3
CASSSRQGFGETQYF
TGTGCCAGCAGCTCTCGACAGGGGTTCGGAGAGACCCAGTACTTC
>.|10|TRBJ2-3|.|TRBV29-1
CSVAADTQYF
TGCAGCGTTGCGGCAGATACGCAGTATTTT
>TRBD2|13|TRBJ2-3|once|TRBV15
CATRRTSMDTQYF
TGTGCCACCAGACGGACTAGCATGGATACGCAGTATTTT
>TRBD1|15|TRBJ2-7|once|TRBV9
CASSPDGTGGYEQYF
TGTGCCAGCAGCCCAGATGGGACAGGGGGCTACGAGCAGTACTTC
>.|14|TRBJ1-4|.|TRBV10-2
CASSESRDFKKLFF
TGCGCCAGCAGTGAGTCTCGGGACTTTAAAAAACTGTTTTTT